The rows below give T cell receptor beta chains drawn from one sample of a study of vaccination effects on CD4 cells after COVID-19. TCRdb keeps only in-frame clones here, not all; method: immunoSEQ multiplex PCR. The sample carries tens of thousands of clones, roughly 76% recorded once. These TCRs' antigens remain unknown. The source was CD4+ T cells from PBMCs cultured with HCoV-NL63 spike peptides, collected before COVID-19 vaccination. Receptors originate from a human donor who received a COVID-19 vaccine. CDR3s include the opening cysteine and the closing phenylalanine or tryptophan. The D gene is left open where the match is weak. Size values are once, few and many counts, or a class for expanded clones, and some rows have none.

V,D,J,size,DNA,CDR3
TRBV28,.,TRBJ1-5,.,TGTGCCAGTGAGATCACAGCTATCACTAATCAGCCCCAGCATTTT,CASEITAITNQPQHF
TRBV6-2/TRBV6-3,TRBD2,TRBJ2-5,.,TGTGCCAGCAGTTACTCGAGAAAACGCGGGGGGGTTCAAGAGACCCAGTACTTC,CASSYSRKRGGVQETQYF
TRBV3-1/TRBV3-2,TRBD1,TRBJ1-2,medium-sized,TGTGCCAGCAGCCAATCAGGGGGGGACAGCTATGGCTACACCTTC,CASSQSGGDSYGYTF
TRBV6-5,TRBD1,TRBJ1-5,.,TGTGCCGGACAGACAGGGGCTAATCAGCCCCAGCATTTT,CAGQTGANQPQHF
TRBV6-5,.,TRBJ1-2,.,TGTGCCAGCAGTTACGTGGGGGGCGCGCTGTCTGGCTACACCTTC,CASSYVGGALSGYTF
TRBV19,TRBD1,TRBJ1-1,few,TGTGCCAGTAGTAGCGACAGGGTTTTGGTGAACACTGAAGCTTTCTTT,CASSSDRVLVNTEAFF
TRBV7-2,TRBD1,TRBJ2-5,once,TGTGCCAGCAGCACACAGGGGGCTGGTGCCCAGTACTTC,CASSTQGAGAQYF
TRBV2,.,TRBJ1-5,few,TGTGCCAGCGTTGGGGATAGCAATCAGCCCCAGCATTTT,CASVGDSNQPQHF
TRBV19,.,TRBJ2-3,.,TGTGCCAGTAGTATCGCGATGGCCCCTAGCACAGATACGCAGTATTTT,CASSIAMAPSTDTQYF
TRBV19,.,TRBJ2-5,.,TGTGCCAGTAGCCAAAACCAAGAGACCCAGTACTTC,CASSQNQETQYF
TRBV6-4,.,TRBJ1-6,.,TGTGCCAGCAGGGAGCTCAGCTCCTATAATTCACCCCTCCACTTT,CASRELSSYNSPLHF
TRBV7-9,.,TRBJ2-1,.,TGTGCCAGCAGCCCCCAGGGCAATGAGCAGTTCTTC,CASSPQGNEQFF
TRBV18,.,TRBJ1-5,.,TGTGCCAGCTCACCGGTCGGGGGGCTCTGGCAGCCCCAGCATTTT,CASSPVGGLWQPQHF
TRBV4-1,TRBD1,TRBJ2-2,.,TGCGCCAGCAGCCAAGGGACAGGCACCGGGGAGCTGTTTTTT,CASSQGTGTGELFF
TRBV6-5,.,TRBJ2-1,.,TGTGCCAGCAGTTTTACACCTCAGGGTCAGCAGTTCTTC,CASSFTPQGQQFF
TRBV2,TRBD2,TRBJ2-4,.,TGTGCCAGCCAACCGGGAGGGGTAGCCAAAAACATTCAGTACTTC,CASQPGGVAKNIQYF
TRBV5-1,.,TRBJ2-2,.,TGCGCCAGCAGTTGGACAGCGGCGATCACCGGGGAGCTGTTTTTT,CASSWTAAITGELFF
TRBV19,.,TRBJ2-3,.,TGTGCCAGTAGTATCATGGGGCCAAGCACAGATACGCAGTATTTT,CASSIMGPSTDTQYF
TRBV6-5,TRBD2,TRBJ2-5,.,TGTGCCAGCGAGAAGCGGGAGCTACAAGAGACCCAGTACTTC,CASEKRELQETQYF
TRBV27,.,TRBJ1-6,.,TGTGCCAGCAAGATCCCCTTCCTCCCCCGACAGTCCGTTAATTCACCCCTCCACTTT,CASKIPFLPRQSVNSPLHF
TRBV30,.,TRBJ2-6,.,TGTGCCTGGAGTGTAAGCCACGTGTCCGGGGCCAACGTCCTGACTTTC,CAWSVSHVSGANVLTF
TRBV5-6,TRBD1,TRBJ2-5,.,TGTGCCAGCAGCTGGGGACAGGGGACCCTTCAAGAGACCCAGTACTTC,CASSWGQGTLQETQYF
TRBV9,.,TRBJ2-5,.,TGTGCCAGCAGCCGGTTGGGGCGGAGCCAAGAGACCCAGTACTTC,CASSRLGRSQETQYF
TRBV3-1/TRBV3-2,.,TRBJ2-3,.,TGTGCCAGCAGCCGCGGGTGGGTACGGGGGTTCTCTAGCACAGATACGCAGTATTTT,CASSRGWVRGFSSTDTQYF
TRBV7-9,TRBD1,TRBJ1-5,once,TGTGCCAGCAGCTCGACAGGGGACAATCAGCCCCAGCATTTT,CASSSTGDNQPQHF
TRBV6-5,TRBD1,TRBJ1-6,.,TGTGCCAGCAGCCCAGGTAGTCAGGGGGACTCACCCCTCCACTTT,CASSPGSQGDSPLHF
TRBV19,.,TRBJ1-2,few,TGTGCCAGTAGTCCCTTGGGGGTCTATGGCTACACCTTC,CASSPLGVYGYTF
TRBV6-5,.,TRBJ1-2,.,TGTGCCAGCAGCCCCACCCGACAGGAGGGCTATGGCTACACCTTC,CASSPTRQEGYGYTF
TRBV23-1,TRBD2,TRBJ2-3,once,TGCGCCAGCAGCCCCAGCCCAGCGGGGGGATGCACAGATACGCAGTATTTT,CASSPSPAGGCTDTQYF
TRBV7-2,.,TRBJ2-5,few,TGTGCCAGCAGCCCTTTTAATCTAGAGACCCAGTACTTC,CASSPFNLETQYF
TRBV7-3,.,TRBJ1-1,.,TGTGCCAGCAGCTTAACGGTCGGGAGGGGGACTGAAGCTTTCTTT,CASSLTVGRGTEAFF
TRBV6-1,.,TRBJ2-5,.,TGTGCCAGCAGTGAAATTGGGGTGGCAGGAGGTGGTGGAGAGACCCAGTACTTC,CASSEIGVAGGGGETQYF
TRBV30,TRBD1,TRBJ1-6,.,TGTGCCTGGAGCCGGGACAGAAATTCACCCCTCCACTTT,CAWSRDRNSPLHF
TRBV12-2,.,TRBJ2-2,.,TGTGCAAGTCGCTTTGGTCAGGAACTGAACACCGGGGAGCTGTTTTTT,CASRFGQELNTGELFF
TRBV6-5,TRBD2,TRBJ2-1,.,TGTGCCAGCAGTTACACTAGCGGGGGGGCCGATGAGCAGTTCTTC,CASSYTSGGADEQFF
TRBV15,.,TRBJ1-1,.,TGTGCCACCAGCCCCGGAACGGGGGCACTAACTGAAGCTTTCTTT,CATSPGTGALTEAFF
TRBV12-3/TRBV12-4,TRBD1,TRBJ1-5,.,TGTGCCAGCAGACCGGGACAGGGTGGGTCCCAGCATTTT,CASRPGQGGSQHF
TRBV5-3,.,TRBJ1-5,many,TGTGCCAGAAGCTGGAATCAGCCCCAGCATTTT,CARSWNQPQHF
TRBV18,.,TRBJ2-5,.,TGTGCCAGCTCAGAGCGCACAGGGCTAGAGACCCAGTACTTC,CASSERTGLETQYF
TRBV27,TRBD1,TRBJ1-1,few,TGTGCCAGCAGTAGACCCGGGACAGGGGGGAACACTGAAGCTTTCTTT,CASSRPGTGGNTEAFF
TRBV5-5,.,TRBJ1-4,.,TGTGCCAGCATCCCATTTCCATTTGAGGGAACTAATGAAAAACTGTTTTTT,CASIPFPFEGTNEKLFF
TRBV4-3,TRBD1,TRBJ1-2,.,TGCGCCAGCAGCGCGGGGACAGGGGGCGGGTGGGGTGGCTACACCTTC,CASSAGTGGGWGGYTF
TRBV7-3,TRBD1,TRBJ2-1,.,TGTGCCAGCAGCAACGTGGGGGACAGCTACAATGAGCAGTTCTTC,CASSNVGDSYNEQFF
TRBV19,.,TRBJ2-2,once,TGTGCCAGTAGTATAGATCGAGGCGGGGAGCTGTTTTTT,CASSIDRGGELFF
TRBV4-2,TRBD2,TRBJ2-5,.,TGTGCCAGCAGCCAAGATCCTAGGGCTAGCGGGGGGGGGCAGACCCAGTACTTC,CASSQDPRASGGGQTQYF
TRBV18,.,TRBJ1-2,.,TGTGCCAGCTCACCACCCGGGGCCGGCGGTGGCTACACCTTC,CASSPPGAGGGYTF
TRBV7-2,TRBD2,TRBJ2-2,.,TGTGCCAGCAGCCCACCGGGACTAGCGCCTACGACCGGGGAGCTGTTTTTT,CASSPPGLAPTTGELFF
TRBV5-1,.,TRBJ2-6,once,TGCGCCAGCAGCTTGGAAGGCACCTCTGGGGCCAACGTCCTGACTTTC,CASSLEGTSGANVLTF
TRBV20-1,TRBD1,TRBJ2-2,few,TGCAGTGCTAGTAAGGGGGCGTACACCGGGGAGCTGTTTTTT,CSASKGAYTGELFF
TRBV29-1,TRBD2,TRBJ2-3,.,TGCAGCGGTGAGGGCAGCGGGGGGACAGATACGCAGTATTTT,CSGEGSGGTDTQYF
TRBV18,.,TRBJ1-6,once,TGTGCCAGCTCACCATCGTTTAATTCACCCCTCCACTTT,CASSPSFNSPLHF